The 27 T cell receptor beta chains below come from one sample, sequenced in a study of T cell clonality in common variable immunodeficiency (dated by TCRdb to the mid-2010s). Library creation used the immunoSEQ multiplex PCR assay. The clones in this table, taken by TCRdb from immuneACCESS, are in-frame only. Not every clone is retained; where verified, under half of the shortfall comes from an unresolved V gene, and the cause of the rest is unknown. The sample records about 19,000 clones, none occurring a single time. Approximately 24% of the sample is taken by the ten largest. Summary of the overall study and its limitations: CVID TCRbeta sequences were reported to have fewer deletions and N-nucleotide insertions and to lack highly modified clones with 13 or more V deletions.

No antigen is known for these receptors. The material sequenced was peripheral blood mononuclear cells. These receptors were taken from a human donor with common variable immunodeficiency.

The CDR3 here is CSARAEARHYEQYF. The covered CDR3 bases are TGCAGTGCTAGAGCCGAGGCCAGACACTACGAG. The genes are TRBV20-1 and TRBJ2-7; D unclear. With the read ending 3 residues before the CDR3 end, the germline J gene is used to fill in that end. The CDR3 is 14 residues long. Germline CDR1 reads DFQATT; CDR2 reads SNEGSKA (reference sequence). V was pared by 1 base and J by 3 bases, with 13 bases between.

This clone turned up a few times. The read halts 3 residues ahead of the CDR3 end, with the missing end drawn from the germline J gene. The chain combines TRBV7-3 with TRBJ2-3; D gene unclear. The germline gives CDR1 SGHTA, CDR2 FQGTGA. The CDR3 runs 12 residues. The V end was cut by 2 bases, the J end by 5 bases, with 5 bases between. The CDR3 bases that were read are TGTGCCAGCAGCTTATCCCGAGATACG. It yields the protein CASSLSRDT. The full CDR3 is CASSLSRDTQYF.

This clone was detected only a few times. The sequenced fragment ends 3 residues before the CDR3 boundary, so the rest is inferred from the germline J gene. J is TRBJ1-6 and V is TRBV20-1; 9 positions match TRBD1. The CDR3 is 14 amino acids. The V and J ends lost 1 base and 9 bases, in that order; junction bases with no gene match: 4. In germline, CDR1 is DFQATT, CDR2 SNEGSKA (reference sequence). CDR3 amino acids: CSARGDRASSPLHF. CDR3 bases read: TGCAGTGCTAGAGGGGACAGGGCGAGTTCACCC.

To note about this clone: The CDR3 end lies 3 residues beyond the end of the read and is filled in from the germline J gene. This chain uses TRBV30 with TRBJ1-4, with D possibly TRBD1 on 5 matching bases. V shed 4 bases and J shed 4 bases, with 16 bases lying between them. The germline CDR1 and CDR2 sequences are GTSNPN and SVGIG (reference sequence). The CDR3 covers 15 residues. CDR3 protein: CAWNKRQSINEKLFF. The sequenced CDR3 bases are TGTGCCTGGAATAAGAGACAGTCGATTAATGAAAAA. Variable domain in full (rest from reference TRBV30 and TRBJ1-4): SQTIHQWPATLVQPVGSPLSLECTVEGTSNPNLYWYRQAAGRGLQLLFYSVGIGQISSEVPQNLSASRPQDRQFILSSKKLLLSDSGFYLCAWNKRQSINEKLFFGSGTQLSVL.

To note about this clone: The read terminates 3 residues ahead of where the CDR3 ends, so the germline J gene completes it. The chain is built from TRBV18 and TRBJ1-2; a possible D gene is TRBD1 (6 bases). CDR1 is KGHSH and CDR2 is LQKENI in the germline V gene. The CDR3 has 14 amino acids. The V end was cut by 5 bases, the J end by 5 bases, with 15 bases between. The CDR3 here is CASSAGQGWYGYTF. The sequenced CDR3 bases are TGTGCCAGCTCAGCAGGGCAGGGGTGGTATGGC.

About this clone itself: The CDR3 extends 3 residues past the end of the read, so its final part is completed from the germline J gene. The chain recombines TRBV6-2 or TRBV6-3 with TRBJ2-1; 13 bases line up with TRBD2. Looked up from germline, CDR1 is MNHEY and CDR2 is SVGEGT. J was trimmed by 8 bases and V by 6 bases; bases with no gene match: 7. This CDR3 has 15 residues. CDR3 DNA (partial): TGTGCCAGCAGCCGGACTAGCGGGGGTATCGATGAG. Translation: CASSRTSGGIDE. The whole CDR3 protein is CASSRTSGGIDEQFF.

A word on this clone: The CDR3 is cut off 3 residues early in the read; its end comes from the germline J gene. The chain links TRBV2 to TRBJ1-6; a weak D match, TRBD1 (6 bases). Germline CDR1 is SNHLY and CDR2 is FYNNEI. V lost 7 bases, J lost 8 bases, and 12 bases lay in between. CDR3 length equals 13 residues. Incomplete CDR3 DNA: TGTGCCAGCAATCAGGGGCCCTATTCACCC. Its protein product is CASNQGPYSP. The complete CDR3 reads CASNQGPYSPLHF.

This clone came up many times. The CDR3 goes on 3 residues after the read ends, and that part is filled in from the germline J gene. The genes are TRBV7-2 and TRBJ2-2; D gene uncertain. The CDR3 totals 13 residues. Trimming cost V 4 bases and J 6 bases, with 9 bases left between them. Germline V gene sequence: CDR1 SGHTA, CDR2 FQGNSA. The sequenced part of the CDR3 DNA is TGTGCCAGCAGCTCCACCGAGGCCGGGGAG. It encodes CASSSTEAGE. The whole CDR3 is CASSSTEAGELFF.

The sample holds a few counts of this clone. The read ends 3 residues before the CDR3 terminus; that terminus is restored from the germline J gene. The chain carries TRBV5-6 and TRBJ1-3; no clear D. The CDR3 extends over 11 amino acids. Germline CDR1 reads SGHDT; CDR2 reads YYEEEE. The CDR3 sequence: CASSLLGVIYF. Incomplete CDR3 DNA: TGTGCCAGCAGCTTGCTCGGGGTT. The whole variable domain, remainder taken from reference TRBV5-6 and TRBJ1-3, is DAGVTQSPTHLIKTRGQQVTLRCSPKSGHDTVSWYQQALGQGPQFIFQYYEEEERQRGNFPDRFSGHQFPNYSSELNVNALLLGDSALYLCASSLLGVIYFGEGSWLTVV.

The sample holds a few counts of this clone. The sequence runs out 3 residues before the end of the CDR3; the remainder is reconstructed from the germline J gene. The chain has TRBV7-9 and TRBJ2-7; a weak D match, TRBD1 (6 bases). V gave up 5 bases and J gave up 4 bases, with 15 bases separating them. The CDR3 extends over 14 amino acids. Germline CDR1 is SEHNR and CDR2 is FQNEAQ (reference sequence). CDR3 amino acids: CASSTGTGFYEQYF. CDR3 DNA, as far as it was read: TGTGCCAGCAGCACAGGAACAGGGTTTTACGAG.

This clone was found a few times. Here the CDR3 reads CSARGSGASGRSYTDTQYF. The sequenced CDR3 bases are TGCAGTGCTAGAGGGTCTGGGGCTAGCGGGAGATCATACACAGATACG. The chain combines TRBV20-1 with TRBJ2-3, with TRBD2 identical over 10 bases. The CDR3 extends 3 residues past the end of the read, so its final part is completed from the germline J gene. The germline V gene has CDR1 DFQATT and CDR2 SNEGSKA (reference sequence). The junction had 15 bases not matched to a gene; V was cut back by 1 base and J by 2 bases. The CDR3 runs to 19 residues.

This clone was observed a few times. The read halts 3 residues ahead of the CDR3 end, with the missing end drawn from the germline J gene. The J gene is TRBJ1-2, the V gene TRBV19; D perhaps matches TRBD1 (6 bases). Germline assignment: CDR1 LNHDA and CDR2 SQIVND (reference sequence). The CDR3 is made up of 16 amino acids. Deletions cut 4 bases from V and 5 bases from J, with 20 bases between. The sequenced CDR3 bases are TGTGCCAGTAGTACCGCAGGGGTTTGGTCGGTTTATGGC. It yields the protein CASSTAGVWSVYG. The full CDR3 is CASSTAGVWSVYGYTF.

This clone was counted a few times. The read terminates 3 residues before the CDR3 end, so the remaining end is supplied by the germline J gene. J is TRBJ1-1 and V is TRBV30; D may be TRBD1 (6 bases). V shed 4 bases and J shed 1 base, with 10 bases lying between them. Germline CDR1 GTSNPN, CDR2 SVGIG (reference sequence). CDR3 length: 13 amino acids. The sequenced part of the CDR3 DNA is TGTGCCTGGAACGACAGGACGAACACTGAA. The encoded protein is CAWNDRTNTE. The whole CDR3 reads CAWNDRTNTEAFF.

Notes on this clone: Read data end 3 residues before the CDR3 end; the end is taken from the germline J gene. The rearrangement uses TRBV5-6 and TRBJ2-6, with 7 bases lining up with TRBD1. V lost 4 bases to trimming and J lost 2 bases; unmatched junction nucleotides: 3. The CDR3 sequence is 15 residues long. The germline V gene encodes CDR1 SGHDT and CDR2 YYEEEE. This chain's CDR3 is CASSRDRPGANVLTF. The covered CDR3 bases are TGTGCCAGCAGCCGGGACAGACCTGGGGCCAACGTC. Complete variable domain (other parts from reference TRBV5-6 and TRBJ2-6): DAGVTQSPTHLIKTRGQQVTLRCSPKSGHDTVSWYQQALGQGPQFIFQYYEEEERQRGNFPDRFSGHQFPNYSSELNVNALLLGDSALYLCASSRDRPGANVLTFGAGSRLTVL.

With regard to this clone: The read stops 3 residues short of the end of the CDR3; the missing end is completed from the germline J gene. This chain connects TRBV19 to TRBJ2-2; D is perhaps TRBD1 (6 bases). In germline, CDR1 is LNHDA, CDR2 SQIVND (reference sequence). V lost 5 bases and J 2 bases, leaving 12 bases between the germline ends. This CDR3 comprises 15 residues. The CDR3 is CASSGHGTNTGELFF. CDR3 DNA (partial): TGTGCCAGTAGTGGACACGGGACAAACACCGGGGAG.

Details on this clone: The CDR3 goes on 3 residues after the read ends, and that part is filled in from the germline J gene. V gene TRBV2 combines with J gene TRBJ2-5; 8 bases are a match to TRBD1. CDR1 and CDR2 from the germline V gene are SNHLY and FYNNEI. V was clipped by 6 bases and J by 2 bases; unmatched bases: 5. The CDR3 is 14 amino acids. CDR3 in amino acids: CASSGTGYQETQYF. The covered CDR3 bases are TGTGCCAGCAGCGGGACAGGATATCAAGAGACC.

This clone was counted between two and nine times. The CDR3 DNA, read in part, is TGCGCCAGCAGCTTCGGGACAGGGGGCCCGGTAGCGGACGAG. Protein product: CASSFGTGGPVADE. The full CDR3 protein is CASSFGTGGPVADEQYF. This rearrangement joins TRBV5-1 to TRBJ2-7; TRBD1 agrees at 12 bases. With the read ending 3 residues before the CDR3 end, the germline J gene is used to fill in that end. This CDR3 is built from 17 residues. The V and J ends lost 2 bases and 5 bases, in that order; junction bases with no gene match: 11. Germline lookup yields CDR1 SGHRS and CDR2 YFSETQ. Variable domain in full (rest from reference TRBV5-1 and TRBJ2-7): KAGVTQTPRYLIKTRGQQVTLSCSPISGHRSVSWYQQTPGQGLQFLFEYFSETQRNKGNFPGRFSGRQFSNSRSEMNVSTLELGDSALYLCASSFGTGGPVADEQYFGPGTRLTVT.

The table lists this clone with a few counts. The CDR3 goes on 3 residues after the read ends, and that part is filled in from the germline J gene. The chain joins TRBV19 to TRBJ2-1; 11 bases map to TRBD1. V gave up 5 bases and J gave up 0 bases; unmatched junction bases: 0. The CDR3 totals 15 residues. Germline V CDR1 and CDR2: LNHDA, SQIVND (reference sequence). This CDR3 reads CASSGTGGSYNEQFF. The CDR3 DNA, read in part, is TGTGCCAGTAGTGGGACAGGGGGCTCCTACAATGAG. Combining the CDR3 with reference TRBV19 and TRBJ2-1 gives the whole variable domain DGGITQSPKYLFRKEGQNVTLSCEQNLNHDAMYWYRQDPGQGLRLIYYSQIVNDFQKGDIAEGYSVSREKKESFPLTVTSAQKNPTAFYLCASSGTGGSYNEQFFGPGTRLTVL.

CDR3 loop: CASSFLGGGPYEQYF. The sequenced part of the CDR3 DNA is TGTGCCAGCAGCTTCTTGGGCGGGGGACCCTACGAG. The V call is TRBV7-2, the J call TRBJ2-7; 7 bases map to TRBD2. The CDR3 is cut off 3 residues early in the read; its end comes from the germline J gene. Looked up from germline, CDR1 is SGHTA and CDR2 is FQGNSA. The junction had 7 bases not matched to a gene; V was cut back by 3 bases and J by 2 bases. This CDR3 has 15 residues.

The part of the CDR3 DNA that was read is TGTGCCAGCAGAGCGACCCTTTCACCC. It codes for CASRATLSP. The whole CDR3 protein reads CASRATLSPLHF. The chain recombines TRBV7-9 with TRBJ1-6; D is ambiguous. The read terminates 3 residues before the CDR3 end, so the remaining end is supplied by the germline J gene. CDR1 and CDR2 (germline): SEHNR, FQNEAQ (reference sequence). V was shortened by 6 bases and J by 9 bases, with 9 bases between the two germline ends. The CDR3 has 12 residues.

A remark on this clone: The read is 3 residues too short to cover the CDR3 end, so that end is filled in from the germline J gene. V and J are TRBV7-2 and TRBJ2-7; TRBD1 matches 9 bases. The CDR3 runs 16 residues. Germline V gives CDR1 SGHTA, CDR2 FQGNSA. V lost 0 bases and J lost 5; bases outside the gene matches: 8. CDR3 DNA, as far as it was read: TGTGCCAGCAGCTTAGCGGGCGGGGACAGGGTCGACGAG. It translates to CASSLAGGDRVDE. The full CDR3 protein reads CASSLAGGDRVDEQYF.

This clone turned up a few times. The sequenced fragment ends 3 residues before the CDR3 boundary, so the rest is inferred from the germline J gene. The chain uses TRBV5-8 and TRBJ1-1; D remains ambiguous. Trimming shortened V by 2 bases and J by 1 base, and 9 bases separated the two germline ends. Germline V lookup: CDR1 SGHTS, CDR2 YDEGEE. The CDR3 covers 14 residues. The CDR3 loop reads CASSFYAGNTEAFF. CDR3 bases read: TGTGCCAGCAGCTTTTACGCAGGGAACACTGAA.

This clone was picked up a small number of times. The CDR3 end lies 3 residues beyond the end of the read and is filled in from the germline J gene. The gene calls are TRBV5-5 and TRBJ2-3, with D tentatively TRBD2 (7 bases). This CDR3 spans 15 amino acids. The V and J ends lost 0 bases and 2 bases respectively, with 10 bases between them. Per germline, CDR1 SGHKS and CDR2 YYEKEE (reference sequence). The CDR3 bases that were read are TGTGCCAGCAGCTTGGTAGGGGGGGCCACAGATACG. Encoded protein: CASSLVGGATDT. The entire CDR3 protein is CASSLVGGATDTQYF.

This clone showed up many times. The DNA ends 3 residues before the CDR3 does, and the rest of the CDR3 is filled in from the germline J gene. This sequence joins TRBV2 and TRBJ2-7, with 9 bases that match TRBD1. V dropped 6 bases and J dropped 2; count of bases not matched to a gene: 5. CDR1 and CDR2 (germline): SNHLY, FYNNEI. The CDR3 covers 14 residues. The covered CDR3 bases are TGTGCCAGCAGCCCGGGGACAGGGCCCTACGAG. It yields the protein CASSPGTGPYE. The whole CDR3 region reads CASSPGTGPYEQYF.

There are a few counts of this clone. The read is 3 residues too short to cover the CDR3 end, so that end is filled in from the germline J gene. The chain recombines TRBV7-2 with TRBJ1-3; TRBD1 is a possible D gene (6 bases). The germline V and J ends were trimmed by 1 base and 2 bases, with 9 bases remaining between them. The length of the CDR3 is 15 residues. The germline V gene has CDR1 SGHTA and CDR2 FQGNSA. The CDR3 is CASSLGGTTGNTIYF. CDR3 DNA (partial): TGTGCCAGCAGCTTAGGGGGGACAACTGGAAACACC.

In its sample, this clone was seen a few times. CDR3: CASSSPGTKYQETQYF. The part of the CDR3 DNA that was read is TGTGCCAGCAGTTCTCCGGGGACTAAGTACCAAGAGACC. V gene TRBV6-2 or TRBV6-3 combines with J gene TRBJ2-5, with TRBD2 matching 7 bases. The CDR3 is cut off 3 residues early in the read; its end comes from the germline J gene. The CDR3 runs 16 residues. Losses at the gene ends were 4 bases for V and 0 bases for J; bases not matched to a gene: 8. The germline gives CDR1 MNHEY, CDR2 SVGEGT.

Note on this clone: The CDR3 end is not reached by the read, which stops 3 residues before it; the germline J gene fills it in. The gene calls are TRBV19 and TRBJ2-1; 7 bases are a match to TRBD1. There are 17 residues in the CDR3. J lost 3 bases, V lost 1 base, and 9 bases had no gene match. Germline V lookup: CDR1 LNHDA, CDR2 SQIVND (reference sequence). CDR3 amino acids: CASSIANRDSIYNEQFF. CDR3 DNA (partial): TGTGCCAGTAGTATAGCCAACCGGGACAGTATCTACAATGAG.